The 18 T cell receptor beta chains given below trace back to one sample, sequenced in a study of T cell responses to AZD1222 COVID-19 vaccine. Profiling relied on immunoSEQ multiplex PCR, and the TCRdb table lists in-frame clones only, not all of them. Of approximately 180,000 clones in the sample, around 90% are singletons; the top ten hold around 3.6%. Source: peripheral blood, taken 28 days after the second dose of the MenACWY control vaccine. These receptors originate from an adult who received the MenACWY meningococcal vaccine as a control.

This clone was found once. The chain links TRBV6-6 to TRBJ2-7; no reliable D call. Germline V gene sequence: CDR1 MNHNY, CDR2 SVGAGI (reference sequence). The CDR3 covers 11 residues. Trimming took off 4 bases at V and 6 bases at J, with 7 bases between the two ends. The CDR3 DNA follows: TGTGCCAGCAGTTTAGCAAGCGAGCAGTACTTC. Protein sequence: CASSLASEQYF.

This clone was picked up one time. V is TRBV29-1 and J is TRBJ1-4, with D perhaps matching TRBD1 (5 bases). The germline V and J ends were trimmed by 6 bases and 2 bases, with 10 bases remaining between them. Germline CDR1 is SQVTM and CDR2 is ANQGSEA. The CDR3 extends over 13 amino acids. The CDR3 bases are TGCAGCGTGCTAAGGGGCACTAATGAAAAACTGTTTTTT. It codes for CSVLRGTNEKLFF. Filled out from reference TRBV29-1 and TRBJ1-4, the complete variable domain reads SAVISQKPSRDICQRGTSLTIQCQVDSQVTMMFWYRQQPGQSLTLIATANQGSEATYESGFVIDKFPISRPNLTFSTLTVSNMSPEDSSIYLCSVLRGTNEKLFFGSGTQLSVL.

The rearrangement links TRBV4-2 to TRBJ2-2; 9 bases are shared with TRBD1. The CDR3 sequence is 16 residues long. Germline-derived CDR1 and CDR2 are LGHNA and YNFKEQ. J gave up 4 bases and V 4 bases, and 7 bases lay outside the gene matches. The chain's CDR3 is CASSREQGASTGELFF. The CDR3 nucleotides read TGTGCCAGCAGCCGAGAACAGGGGGCAAGCACCGGGGAGCTGTTTTTT.

This clone was counted between two and nine times. J is TRBJ2-1 and V is TRBV6-2 or TRBV6-3; perhaps TRBD1 as D (6 bases). CDR3 length: 13 residues. CDR1 MNHEY and CDR2 SVGEGT come from the germline V gene. V was cut by 5 bases and J by 12 bases, with 17 bases left in between. The CDR3 DNA reads as TGTGCCAGCAGTGGGCCTACAGGGCTTACGCAGTTCTTC. Protein: CASSGPTGLTQFF.

CDR3 nucleotide sequence: TGTGCCAGCAGCACGACAGCCACAGATACGCAGTATTTT. Translated, it gives CASSTTATDTQYF. This chain connects TRBV28 to TRBJ2-3; D is possibly TRBD1 (5 bases). CDR3 length equals 13 residues. V lost 6 bases to trimming and J lost 2 bases, with 9 bases between them. Germline lookup yields CDR1 MDHEN and CDR2 SYDVKM.

V is TRBV4-1 and J is TRBJ1-3; the match to TRBD1 covers 7 bases. This CDR3 has 18 residues. With 1 base clipped from V and 1 base from J, the junction kept 10 bases outside the gene matches. The V gene's germline CDR1 is MGHRA and CDR2 YSYEKL. CDR3 in DNA: TGCGCCAGCAGCCAAGGGATGGCAGGGGGTAAATCTGGAAACACCATATATTTT. This encodes CASSQGMAGGKSGNTIYF.

V and J are TRBV2 and TRBJ2-3; the D gene is possibly TRBD2 (5 bases). The germline CDR1 and CDR2 sequences are SNHLY and FYNNEI. The CDR3 extends over 14 amino acids. The V end was cut by 4 bases, the J end by 0 bases, with 8 bases between. For the CDR3, the DNA is TGTGCCAGCAGTGTCGGGGAAAGCACAGATACGCAGTATTTT. It specifies CASSVGESTDTQYF. The full variable domain, with the rest looked up from reference TRBV2 and TRBJ2-3, is EPEVTQTPSHQVTQMGQEVILRCVPISNHLYFYWYRQILGQKVEFLVSFYNNEISEKSEIFDDQFSVERPDGSNFTLKIRSTKLEDSAMYFCASSVGESTDTQYFGPGTRLTVL.

A single count supports this clone. J is TRBJ1-5 and V is TRBV6-5; possible D gene TRBD1, 6 bases. CDR3 length: 13 amino acids. The V end lost 8 bases, the J end lost 2 bases, and 10 bases lay between the germline ends. The germline V gene encodes CDR1 MNHEY and CDR2 SVGAGI. The CDR3 region has the DNA TGTGCCAGCTTACAGGGACGCAATCAGCCCCAGCATTTT. This codes for CASLQGRNQPQHF.

The chain carries TRBV27 and TRBJ1-1, with D tentatively TRBD1 (5 bases). The CDR3 totals 14 residues. Deletions cut 3 bases from V and 1 base from J, with 9 bases between. Germline V CDR1 and CDR2: MNHEY, SMNVEV (reference sequence). In DNA, the CDR3 is TGTGCCAGCAGTTTTGGGGGACCGAACACTGAAGCTTTCTTT. The encoded protein is CASSFGGPNTEAFF.

This clone was recorded once. This chain links TRBV19 with TRBJ1-2; tentatively, D is TRBD1 (5 bases). Trimming left V 3 bases short and J 4 bases short, with 12 bases between. The CDR3 totals 14 residues. Germline loops: CDR1 LNHDA, CDR2 SQIVND (reference sequence). This CDR3 is CASSMEGARYGYTF. As DNA, the CDR3 is TGTGCCAGTAGTATGGAAGGGGCTCGCTATGGCTACACCTTC. The entire variable domain, with the rest obtained from reference TRBV19 and TRBJ1-2, is as follows: DGGITQSPKYLFRKEGQNVTLSCEQNLNHDAMYWYRQDPGQGLRLIYYSQIVNDFQKGDIAEGYSVSREKKESFPLTVTSAQKNPTAFYLCASSMEGARYGYTFGSGTRLTVV.

The chain combines TRBV18 with TRBJ1-2; tentatively, D is TRBD1 (6 bases). CDR1 is KGHSH, CDR2 LQKENI, per germline. V lost 1 base and J 6 bases, leaving 9 bases between the germline ends. The CDR3 contains 13 residues. As DNA, the CDR3 is TGTGCCAGCTCACCACGCACAGGGCATGGCTACACCTTC. It is translated as CASSPRTGHGYTF.

V usage is TRBV27 and J usage is TRBJ1-6, with D unresolved. The CDR3 is 15 amino acids. Trimming cost V 3 bases and J 7 bases, with 13 bases left between them. In germline, CDR1 is MNHEY, CDR2 SMNVEV (reference sequence). Here the CDR3 DNA reads TGTGCCAGCAGTTTGTACACAAGCGGGAATTCACCCCTCCACTTT. Translation: CASSLYTSGNSPLHF.

The genes are TRBV7-6 and TRBJ2-5; the match to TRBD2 covers 10 bases. CDR3 length: 18 amino acids. V trimming: 1 base; J trimming: 4 bases; junction bases outside the gene matches: 12. Germline CDR1 SGHVS, CDR2 FNYEAQ. This CDR3 reads CASSLVSSGRVIRETQYF. For the CDR3, the DNA is TGTGCCAGCAGCTTAGTGTCTAGCGGGAGAGTTATCCGAGAGACCCAGTACTTC.

This chain joins TRBV11-2 and TRBJ2-1; D gene unclear. Per germline, CDR1 SGHAT and CDR2 FQNNGV. The CDR3 is made up of 16 amino acids. V lost 3 bases and J lost 7, with 19 bases in between. CDR3 amino acids: CASSFPPASQANEQFF. The CDR3 DNA is TGTGCCAGCAGCTTTCCCCCGGCTAGTCAGGCAAATGAGCAGTTCTTC.

The CDR3 loop is CASSLAGGRLWAEQFF. CDR3 DNA sequence: TGTGCCAGTAGTCTAGCGGGAGGGCGTTTATGGGCTGAGCAGTTCTTC. V gene TRBV19 combines with J gene TRBJ2-1; 12 bases fit TRBD2. Trimming removed 5 bases from V and 9 bases from J; junction bases left unmatched: 11. The CDR3 sequence is 16 residues long. The germline gives CDR1 LNHDA, CDR2 SQIVND (reference sequence).

The chain combines TRBV29-1 with TRBJ2-7; a possible D gene is TRBD1 (5 bases). The CDR3 length is 11 residues. V was trimmed by 2 bases and J by 5 bases, leaving 7 bases between them. CDR1 is SQVTM and CDR2 is ANQGSEA in the germline V gene. The CDR3 reads CSVELRDEQYF. DNA for the CDR3: TGCAGCGTTGAACTCAGGGACGAGCAGTACTTC.

This chain links TRBV6-2 or TRBV6-3 with TRBJ1-5, with D perhaps TRBD1 (5 bases). Germline V lookup: CDR1 MNHEY, CDR2 SVGEGT. Between the trimmed V and J ends, which lost 2 bases and 1 base, there was a span of 15 bases. The CDR3 is made up of 17 amino acids. Here the CDR3 DNA reads TGTGCCAGCAGTTACGTTAGGGGTGGATCGAGCAATCAGCCCCAGCATTTT. As protein: CASSYVRGGSSNQPQHF.

This sequence joins TRBV6-5 and TRBJ1-2; a weak D match, TRBD1 (6 bases). The V end lost 0 bases, the J end lost 6 bases, and 11 bases lay between the germline ends. The CDR3 has 14 amino acids. From germline, CDR1 is MNHEY and CDR2 SVGAGI. CDR3 residues: CASSYSQGSHGYTF. The CDR3 DNA sequence: TGTGCCAGCAGTTACTCACAGGGCTCCCATGGCTACACCTTC.